This T cell receptor beta chain comes out of a study of cytomegalovirus exposure and HLA in healthy donors. The length of the CDR3 is 16 residues. From germline, CDR1 is SGHVS and CDR2 FNYEAQ. Trimming left V 5 bases short and J 2 bases short, with 16 bases between. Researchers ran the PCR with 60 Vbeta and 13 Jbeta primers. Per the original methods: Among the unique TCR beta chains that a later analysis counted, some 73 million in all, roughly 9.9 million were shared. Libraries were prepared by immunoSEQ multiplex PCR; TCRdb keeps only in-frame clonotypes and omits some of them. The V and J calls and the clone size are those of that table, but D and trimming were determined from the DNA. The sample has under 120,000 clones. With regard to this clone: Its antigen is currently unknown.

General study findings and limits: TCR beta chains numbering some 150 were designated cytomegalovirus-associated.

The source of this sequence is a man in his fifties or sixties in good health and CMV-seronegative. Sequencing input: PBMCs. This chain uses TRBV7-6 with TRBJ2-1, with D tentatively TRBD2 (5 bases). CDR3 coding DNA: TGTGCCAGCAGCCCTAACAGCGGAGTTCCCTACAATGAGCAGTTCTTC. It is translated as CASSPNSGVPYNEQFF.